One sample yielded the 24 T cell receptor beta chains listed below, sequenced in a study of T-cell reconstitution after alpha-beta-depleted transplantation in children. Preparation of the TCRbeta library was carried out with unique molecular identifiers. Each CDR3 protein gets one entry after TCRdb re-called the PCR reads with MiXCR. Here the sample spans 800,000 to 1,000,000 distinct CDR3 sequences, about 31% being singletons. The input for sequencing was PBMCs, mostly from graft donor cells, taken 360 days after TCRalphabeta/CD19-depleted stem cell transplant. These receptors originate from a boy in the first two years of life who had a stem cell transplant for SCID, so the T cells may come from the graft donor.

This clonotype was counted between two and nine times. This chain uses TRBV10-3 with TRBJ1-2, with TRBD1 matching 10 bases. J was trimmed by 3 bases and V by 6 bases; bases with no gene match: 7. CDR3 length equals 15 residues. Per germline, CDR1 ENHRY and CDR2 SYGVKD. The CDR3 sequence: CAISQDRGHDYGYTF. CDR3 DNA: TGTGCCATCAGCCAAGACAGGGGGCATGACTATGGCTACACCTTC.

The rearrangement joins TRBV27 to TRBJ2-1, with 9 nucleotides matching TRBD1. The CDR3 spans 15 residues. The germline CDR1 and CDR2 sequences are MNHEY and SMNVEV (reference sequence). V shed 6 bases and J 4 bases; nucleotides not matched to a gene: 7. The CDR3 loop is CASSSNRGLYNEQFF. The CDR3 nucleotides read TGTGCCAGCAGCTCAAACAGGGGGCTGTACAATGAGCAGTTCTTC.

The V call is TRBV5-1, the J call TRBJ2-6, with D perhaps TRBD1 (6 bases). V was trimmed by 2 bases and J by 4 bases, leaving 13 bases between them. Germline values: CDR1 SGHRS, CDR2 YFSETQ. The CDR3 is 16 amino acids. The CDR3 is CASSFTGPEGANVLTF. The CDR3 nucleotides are TGCGCCAGCAGCTTCACAGGGCCGGAGGGGGCCAACGTCCTGACTTTC.

The rearrangement joins TRBV6-1 to TRBJ2-7, with TRBD2 identical over 7 bases. CDR1 MNHNS and CDR2 SASEGT come from the germline V gene. This CDR3 is built from 17 residues. V dropped 5 bases and J dropped 1; count of bases not matched to a gene: 14. The CDR3 bases are TGTGCCAGCAGTCCCCGACAGCCTAGGACTAGTTCCTACGAGCAGTACTTC. It encodes CASSPRQPRTSSYEQYF.

This chain links TRBV4-1 with TRBJ2-7; D unclear. CDR1 is MGHRA, CDR2 YSYEKL, per germline. The length of the CDR3 is 14 residues. V lost 1 base and J 1 base, leaving 8 bases between the germline ends. The CDR3, as DNA: TGCGCCAGCAGCCAAGGGTTCTATTCCTACGAGCAGTACTTC. It yields the protein CASSQGFYSYEQYF.

The chain couples TRBV3-1 to TRBJ2-7, with 11 bases matching TRBD1. Germline CDR1 LGHDT, CDR2 YNNKEL (reference sequence). The CDR3 sequence is 13 residues long. Trimming at V came to 4 bases and at J to 6 bases, leaving 2 bases not matched to a gene. The CDR3 DNA reads TGTGCCAGCAGCCGCGGGACAGGGGGCGAGCAGTACTTC. It specifies CASSRGTGGEQYF.

In its sample, this clonotype was seen a few times. This sequence joins TRBV5-5 and TRBJ1-4, with TRBD1 as a possible D gene (6 bases). Looked up from germline, CDR1 is SGHKS and CDR2 is YYEKEE (reference sequence). Trimming shortened V by 2 bases and J by 8 bases, and 16 bases separated the two germline ends. The CDR3 consists of 15 residues. The CDR3 DNA is TGTGCCAGCAGCTTATTAGTACAGGGAGGCGAAAAACTGTTTTTT. Translating it yields CASSLLVQGGEKLFF.

A few counts support this clonotype. A read error may be the cause here, since a much bigger clone is one base away. The gene calls are TRBV4-1 and TRBJ2-2; 7 nucleotides agree with TRBD1. The CDR3 extends over 15 amino acids. The V segment lost 3 bases and the J segment 3 bases; nucleotides outside the gene matches: 4. Germline CDR1 reads MGHRA; CDR2 reads YSYEKL. The CDR3 sequence is CASSHGQADTGELFF. In DNA form, the CDR3 reads TGCGCCAGCAGCCACGGACAGGCGGACACCGGGGAGCTGTTTTTT.

This clonotype was found a few times. The genes are TRBV29-1 and TRBJ2-1; 14 nucleotides align to TRBD2. CDR1 is SQVTM and CDR2 is ANQGSEA in the germline V gene. Trimming cost V 6 bases and J 2 bases; bases outside gene matches: 6. The CDR3 spans 16 residues. Here the CDR3 reads CSVQRLAGGPYNEQFF. Written as DNA, the CDR3 is TGCAGCGTGCAAAGACTAGCGGGGGGGCCCTACAATGAGCAGTTCTTC.

The gene calls are TRBV9 and TRBJ2-2, with TRBD1 as a possible D gene (7 bases). The CDR3 is 17 residues long. Germline V gene sequence: CDR1 SGDLS, CDR2 YYNGEE. V was shortened by 3 bases and J by 1 base, with 16 bases between the two germline ends. The CDR3 sequence: CASSANRQGLNTGELFF. The CDR3 DNA is TGTGCCAGCAGCGCAAACCGACAGGGACTGAACACCGGGGAGCTGTTTTTT. The complete variable domain, with remaining parts taken from reference TRBV9 and TRBJ2-2, reads DSGVTQTPKHLITATGQRVTLRCSPRSGDLSVYWYQQSLDQGLQFLIQYYNGEERAKGNILERFSAQQFPDLHSELNLSSLELGDSALYFCASSANRQGLNTGELFFGEGSRLTVL.

This clonotype has just a few counts. This sequence joins TRBV20-1 and TRBJ2-5; possibly TRBD1 for D (6 bases). V lost 3 bases to trimming and J lost 1 base, with 18 bases between them. This CDR3 has 16 residues. The V gene's germline CDR1 is DFQATT and CDR2 SNEGSKA (reference sequence). As DNA, the CDR3 is TGCAGTGCTAGTAGGGGAATAAGGGGGTTCCAAGAGACCCAGTACTTC. It yields the protein CSASRGIRGFQETQYF.

The CDR3 region has the DNA TGTGCCAGCAGTAAAAAGGGGAGCCCGGCGGATACGCAGTATTTT. This sequence encodes CASSKKGSPADTQYF. V and J are TRBV7-2 and TRBJ2-3, with D perhaps matching TRBD1 or TRBD2 (5 bases each). CDR3 size: 15 residues. Deletions cut 6 bases from V and 6 bases from J, with 19 bases between. The V gene's germline CDR1 is SGHTA and CDR2 FQGNSA. Combining the CDR3 with reference TRBV7-2 and TRBJ2-3 gives the whole variable domain GAGVSQSPSNKVTEKGKDVELRCDPISGHTALYWYRQSLGQGLEFLIYFQGNSAPDKSGLPSDRFSAERTGGSVSTLTIQRTQQEDSAVYLCASSKKGSPADTQYFGPGTRLTVL.

V is TRBV30 and J is TRBJ2-3; 8 bases match TRBD2. V trimming: 1 base; J trimming: 2 bases; junction bases outside the gene matches: 5. The CDR3 is made up of 15 amino acids. The V gene's germline CDR1 is GTSNPN and CDR2 SVGIG (reference sequence). The CDR3 nucleotides are TGTGCCTGGAGTGCGACTAGCGTTCCCACAGATACGCAGTATTTT. Translated: CAWSATSVPTDTQYF.

This clonotype was detected a few times. CDR3 protein: CASSLMGWDSSPDEQYF. CDR3 sequence (DNA): TGCGCCAGCAGCTTGATGGGTTGGGACTCCTCCCCCGACGAGCAGTACTTC. The chain recombines TRBV5-1 with TRBJ2-7; tentatively, D is TRBD2 (6 bases). The germline V and J ends were trimmed by 1 base and 5 bases, with 22 bases remaining between them. CDR1 and CDR2 (germline): SGHRS, YFSETQ. This CDR3 region has 17 residues. Full variable domain (rest looked up from reference TRBV5-1 and TRBJ2-7): KAGVTQTPRYLIKTRGQQVTLSCSPISGHRSVSWYQQTPGQGLQFLFEYFSETQRNKGNFPGRFSGRQFSNSRSEMNVSTLELGDSALYLCASSLMGWDSSPDEQYFGPGTRLTVT.

This clonotype was counted only a few times. The rearrangement links TRBV5-1 to TRBJ2-7; D gene uncertain. Germline CDR1 and CDR2: SGHRS and YFSETQ. The V end was cut by 0 bases, the J end by 0 bases, with 7 bases between. This CDR3 has 14 amino acids. The CDR3 DNA reads as TGCGCCAGCAGCTTGGCCGTGCCCTCCTACGAGCAGTACTTC. Translating it yields CASSLAVPSYEQYF.

The chain couples TRBV19 to TRBJ1-2, with D tentatively TRBD1 (5 bases). Germline V gene data show CDR1 as LNHDA and CDR2 as SQIVND (reference sequence). The CDR3 totals 14 residues. V was trimmed by 9 bases and J by 4 bases, leaving 18 bases between them. The CDR3 spells CASAAQASPYGYTF. The CDR3 DNA reads TGTGCCAGCGCCGCACAGGCCTCCCCCTATGGCTACACCTTC.

This clonotype was counted ten times or more. This chain links TRBV7-2 with TRBJ2-1; 12 bases align to TRBD2. Germline CDR1 reads SGHTA; CDR2 reads FQGNSA. Trimming cost V 3 bases and J 5 bases; bases outside gene matches: 5. The CDR3 runs 16 residues. The CDR3 DNA sequence: TGTGCCAGCAGCTTCTTGCGGACTAGCGGGGACAATGAGCAGTTCTTC. It is translated as CASSFLRTSGDNEQFF.

The chain recombines TRBV21-1 with TRBJ2-3; the DNA was not compared with TRBD1, the D call given in the table. TRBV21-1 is designated a pseudogene. This CDR3 has 15 amino acids. The CDR3 spells CASRRPGQNTDTQYF. In DNA, the CDR3 is TGTGCCAGCAGAAGACCGGGACAGAACACAGATACGCAGTATTTT.

In its sample, this clonotype was seen a few times. The chain recombines TRBV6-5 with TRBJ2-1; 11 bases fit TRBD2. CDR3 length equals 14 residues. With 8 bases clipped from V and 6 bases from J, the junction kept 6 bases outside the gene matches. CDR1 is MNHEY and CDR2 is SVGAGI in the germline V gene. DNA for the CDR3: TGTGCCAGCGGATACCTAGCGGGGGGCAATGAGCAGTTCTTC. Translating it yields CASGYLAGGNEQFF.

The V and J genes are TRBV4-1 and TRBJ2-3, with D perhaps matching TRBD1 (5 bases). Germline CDR1 and CDR2: MGHRA and YSYEKL. The CDR3 is 15 amino acids. V was cut by 4 bases and J by 1 base, with 12 bases left in between. Written as DNA, the CDR3 is TGCGCCAGCAGCCGCCTGGGGCTGCGCACAGATACGCAGTATTTT. This encodes CASSRLGLRTDTQYF.

The genes are TRBV5-1 and TRBJ2-7; 9 bases are a match to TRBD1. Germline CDR1 SGHRS, CDR2 YFSETQ. The J segment lost 4 bases and the V segment lost 4 bases, leaving 9 bases of the junction unmatched. This CDR3 has 15 amino acids. The CDR3 loop is CASSPSWDREYEQYF. The CDR3 coding sequence is TGCGCCAGCAGCCCTAGTTGGGACAGGGAGTACGAGCAGTACTTC.

This chain connects TRBV11-2 to TRBJ1-5; D uncertain. Trimming cost V 4 bases and J 3 bases, with 7 bases left between them. Looked up from germline, CDR1 is SGHAT and CDR2 is FQNNGV. The CDR3 runs to 13 residues. CDR3 sequence reads: CASSYGINQPQHF. Written as DNA, the CDR3 is TGTGCCAGCAGCTACGGGATCAATCAGCCCCAGCATTTT.

There are a few counts of this clonotype. The V gene is TRBV7-2, the J gene TRBJ2-1; a weak D match, TRBD1 (6 bases). The CDR3 has 16 residues. Germline V gives CDR1 SGHTA, CDR2 FQGNSA. Trimming stripped 6 bases from V and 2 bases from J, with 17 bases between. Here the CDR3 DNA reads TGTGCCAGCAGTAGCACCGGGACACTTGCCTACAATGAGCAGTTCTTC. Its translation: CASSSTGTLAYNEQFF.

The rearrangement links TRBV7-6 to TRBJ2-2, with D possibly being TRBD1 or TRBD2 (5 bases each). The germline gives CDR1 SGHVS, CDR2 FNYEAQ. The CDR3 has 15 amino acids. V was clipped by 5 bases and J by 5 bases, with 15 bases between them. The CDR3 region is CASSPPSGSTGELFF. CDR3 DNA: TGTGCCAGCAGCCCTCCCTCAGGGAGTACCGGGGAGCTGTTTTTT.